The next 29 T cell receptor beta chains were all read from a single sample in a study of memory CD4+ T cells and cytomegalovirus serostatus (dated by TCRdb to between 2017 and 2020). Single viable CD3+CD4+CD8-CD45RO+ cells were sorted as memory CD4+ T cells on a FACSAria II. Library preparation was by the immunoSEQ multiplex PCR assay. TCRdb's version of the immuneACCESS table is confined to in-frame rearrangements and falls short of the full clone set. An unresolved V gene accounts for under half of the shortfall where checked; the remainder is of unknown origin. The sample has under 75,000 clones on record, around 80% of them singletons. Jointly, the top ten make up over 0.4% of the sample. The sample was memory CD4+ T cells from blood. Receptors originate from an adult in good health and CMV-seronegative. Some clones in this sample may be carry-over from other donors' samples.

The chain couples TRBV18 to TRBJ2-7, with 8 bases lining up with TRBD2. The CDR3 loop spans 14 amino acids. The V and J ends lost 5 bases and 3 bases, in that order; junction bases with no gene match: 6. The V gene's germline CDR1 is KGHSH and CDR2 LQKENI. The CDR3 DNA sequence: TGTGCCAGCTCAGCCGGGGGGGGCAACTACGAGCAGTACTTC. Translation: CASSAGGGNYEQYF.

CDR3 in amino acids: CASSGTGLRVEQYF. CDR3 in DNA: TGCGCCAGCAGCGGAACGGGACTCCGTGTTGAGCAGTACTTC. This rearrangement joins TRBV5-1 to TRBJ2-7; D is perhaps TRBD2 (6 bases). V gave up 4 bases and J gave up 7 bases, with 18 bases separating them. The CDR3 sequence is 14 residues long. In germline, CDR1 is SGHRS, CDR2 YFSETQ.

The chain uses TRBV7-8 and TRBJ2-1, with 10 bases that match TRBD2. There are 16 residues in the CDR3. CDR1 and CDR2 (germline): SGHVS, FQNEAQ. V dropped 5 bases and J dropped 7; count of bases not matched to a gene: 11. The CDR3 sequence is CASSPPGLAPVNEQFF. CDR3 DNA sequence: TGTGCCAGCAGCCCGCCGGGACTAGCGCCTGTAAATGAGCAGTTCTTC.

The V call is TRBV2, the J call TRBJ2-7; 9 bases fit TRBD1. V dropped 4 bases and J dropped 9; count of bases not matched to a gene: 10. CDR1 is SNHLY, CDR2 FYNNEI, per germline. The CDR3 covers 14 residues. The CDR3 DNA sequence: TGTGCCAGCAGTGGGACAGGGGCGTGGGCGGGGCAGTACTTC. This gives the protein CASSGTGAWAGQYF.

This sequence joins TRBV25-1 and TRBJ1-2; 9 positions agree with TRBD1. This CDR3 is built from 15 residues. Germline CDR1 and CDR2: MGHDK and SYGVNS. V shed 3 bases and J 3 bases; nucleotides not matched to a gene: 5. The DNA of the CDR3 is TGTGCCAGCAGTGATAACCGACAGGGGGACTATGGCTACACCTTC. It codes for CASSDNRQGDYGYTF.

The CDR3 DNA is TGTGCCAGCAGTGGGGACGGGAAGAATCAGCCCCAGCATTTT. Its translation is CASSGDGKNQPQHF. The chain recombines TRBV6-6 with TRBJ1-5; D is perhaps TRBD1 (5 bases). This CDR3 has 14 amino acids. Trimming left V 5 bases short and J 4 bases short, with 12 bases between. Germline V gene data show CDR1 as MNHNY and CDR2 as SVGAGI (reference sequence).

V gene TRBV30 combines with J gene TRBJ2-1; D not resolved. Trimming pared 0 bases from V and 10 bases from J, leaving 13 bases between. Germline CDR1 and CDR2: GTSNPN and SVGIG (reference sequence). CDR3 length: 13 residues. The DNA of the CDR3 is TGTGCCTGGAGTGTACGTGGAAGCGAGGAGCAGTTCTTC. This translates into CAWSVRGSEEQFF. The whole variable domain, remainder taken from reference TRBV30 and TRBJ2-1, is SQTIHQWPATLVQPVGSPLSLECTVEGTSNPNLYWYRQAAGRGLQLLFYSVGIGQISSEVPQNLSASRPQDRQFILSSKKLLLSDSGFYLCAWSVRGSEEQFFGPGTRLTVL.

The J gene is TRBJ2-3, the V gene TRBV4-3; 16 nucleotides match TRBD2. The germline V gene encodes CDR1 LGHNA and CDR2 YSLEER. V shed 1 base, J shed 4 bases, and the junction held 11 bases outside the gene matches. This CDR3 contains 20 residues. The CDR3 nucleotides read TGCGCCAGCAGCCAAGCTTTATCCGGGACTAGCGGGGGGGCGTCAGATACGCAGTATTTT. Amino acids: CASSQALSGTSGGASDTQYF.

The CDR3 protein is CASSEQGRRNTIYF. CDR3 coding DNA: TGTGCCAGCAGTGAGCAAGGGCGGAGGAACACCATATATTTT. The chain recombines TRBV2 with TRBJ1-3; unclear D gene. The CDR3 is 14 residues long. Germline lookup yields CDR1 SNHLY and CDR2 FYNNEI. Trimming took off 3 bases at V and 7 bases at J, with 13 bases between the two ends.

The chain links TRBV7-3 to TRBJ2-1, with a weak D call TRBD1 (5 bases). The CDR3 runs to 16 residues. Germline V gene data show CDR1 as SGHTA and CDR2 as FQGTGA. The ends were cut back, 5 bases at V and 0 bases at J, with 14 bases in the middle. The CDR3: CASSPQGLSSYNEQFF. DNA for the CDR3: TGTGCCAGCAGCCCGCAGGGCCTCAGCTCCTACAATGAGCAGTTCTTC.

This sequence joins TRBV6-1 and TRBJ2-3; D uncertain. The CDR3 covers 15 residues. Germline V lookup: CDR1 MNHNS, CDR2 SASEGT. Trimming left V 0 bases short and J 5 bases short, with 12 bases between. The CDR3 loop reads CASSEAMAQRDTQYF. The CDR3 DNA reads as TGTGCCAGCAGTGAAGCGATGGCCCAACGAGATACGCAGTATTTT.

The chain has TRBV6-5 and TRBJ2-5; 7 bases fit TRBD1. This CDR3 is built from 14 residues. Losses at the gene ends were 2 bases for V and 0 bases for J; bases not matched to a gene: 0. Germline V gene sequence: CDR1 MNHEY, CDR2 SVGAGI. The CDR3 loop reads CASSYGQDQETQYF. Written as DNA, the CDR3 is TGTGCCAGCAGTTACGGACAGGACCAAGAGACCCAGTACTTC.

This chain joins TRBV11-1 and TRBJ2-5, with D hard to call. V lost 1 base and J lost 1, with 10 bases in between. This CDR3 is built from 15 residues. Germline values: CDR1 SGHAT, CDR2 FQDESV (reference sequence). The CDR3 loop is CASSLGVALQETQYF. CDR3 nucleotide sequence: TGTGCCAGCAGCTTAGGGGTCGCCCTCCAAGAGACCCAGTACTTC.

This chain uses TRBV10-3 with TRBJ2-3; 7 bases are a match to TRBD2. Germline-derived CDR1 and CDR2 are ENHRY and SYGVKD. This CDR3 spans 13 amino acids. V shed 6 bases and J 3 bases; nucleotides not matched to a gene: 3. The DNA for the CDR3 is TGTGCCATCAGGGCGGGAGCGACAGATACGCAGTATTTT. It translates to CAIRAGATDTQYF.

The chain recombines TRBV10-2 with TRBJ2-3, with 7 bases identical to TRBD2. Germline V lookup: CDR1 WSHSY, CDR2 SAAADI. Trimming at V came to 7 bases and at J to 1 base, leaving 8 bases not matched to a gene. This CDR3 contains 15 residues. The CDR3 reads CASTLVGGGTDTQYF. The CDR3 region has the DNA TGCGCCAGCACACTCGTTGGGGGGGGCACAGATACGCAGTATTTT.

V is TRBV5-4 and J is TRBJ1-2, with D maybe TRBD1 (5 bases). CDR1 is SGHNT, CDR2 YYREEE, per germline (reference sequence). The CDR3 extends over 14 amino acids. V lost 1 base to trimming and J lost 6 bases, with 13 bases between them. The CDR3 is CASSLFNRPDGYTF. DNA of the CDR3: TGTGCCAGCAGCTTGTTTAACAGGCCAGATGGCTACACCTTC.

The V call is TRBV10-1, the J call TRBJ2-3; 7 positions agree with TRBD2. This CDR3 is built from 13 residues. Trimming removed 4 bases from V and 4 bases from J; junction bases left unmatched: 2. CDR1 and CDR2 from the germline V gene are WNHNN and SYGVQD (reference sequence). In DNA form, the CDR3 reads TGCGCCAGCAGTGGCGGGGGAGCAGATACGCAGTATTTT. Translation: CASSGGGADTQYF.

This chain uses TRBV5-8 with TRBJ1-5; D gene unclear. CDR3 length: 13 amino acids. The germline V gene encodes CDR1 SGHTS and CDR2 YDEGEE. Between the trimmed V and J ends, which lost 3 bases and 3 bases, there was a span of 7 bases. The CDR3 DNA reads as TGTGCCAGCAGCTCAGGACTCAATCAGCCCCAGCATTTT. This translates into CASSSGLNQPQHF. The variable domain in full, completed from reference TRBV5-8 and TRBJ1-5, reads EAGVTQSPTHLIKTRGQQATLRCSPISGHTSVYWYQQALGLGLQFLLWYDEGEERNRGNFPPRFSGRQFPNYSSELNVNALELEDSALYLCASSSGLNQPQHFGDGTRLSIL.

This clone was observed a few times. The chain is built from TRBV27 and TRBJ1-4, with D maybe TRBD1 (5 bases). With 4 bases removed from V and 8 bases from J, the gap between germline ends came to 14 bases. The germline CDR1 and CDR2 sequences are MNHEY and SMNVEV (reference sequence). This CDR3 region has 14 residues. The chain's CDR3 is CASSYQGEGEKLFF. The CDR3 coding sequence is TGTGCCAGCAGTTACCAGGGTGAAGGGGAAAAACTGTTTTTT.

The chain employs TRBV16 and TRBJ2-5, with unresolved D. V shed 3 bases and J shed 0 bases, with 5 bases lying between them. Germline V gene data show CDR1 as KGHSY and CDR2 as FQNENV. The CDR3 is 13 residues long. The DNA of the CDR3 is TGTGCCAGCAGCCAGAACAACCAAGAGACCCAGTACTTC. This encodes CASSQNNQETQYF. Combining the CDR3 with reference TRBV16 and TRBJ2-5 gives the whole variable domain GEEVAQTPKHLVRGEGQKAKLYCAPIKGHSYVFWYQQVLKNEFKFLISFQNENVFDETGMPKERFSAKCLPNSPCSLEIQATKLEDSAVYFCASSQNNQETQYFGPGTRLLVL.

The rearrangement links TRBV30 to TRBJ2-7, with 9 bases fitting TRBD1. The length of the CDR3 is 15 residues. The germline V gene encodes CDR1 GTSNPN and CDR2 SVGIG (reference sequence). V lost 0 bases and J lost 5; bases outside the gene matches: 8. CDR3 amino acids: CAWSVPGTGSHEQYF. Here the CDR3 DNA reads TGTGCCTGGAGTGTCCCCGGGACAGGGTCCCACGAGCAGTACTTC.

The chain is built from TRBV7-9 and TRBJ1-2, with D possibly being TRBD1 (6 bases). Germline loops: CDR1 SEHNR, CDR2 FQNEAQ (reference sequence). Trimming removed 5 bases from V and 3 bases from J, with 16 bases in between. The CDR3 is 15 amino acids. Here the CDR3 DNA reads TGTGCCAGCAGCCAAACAGGGATTTTAGACTATGGCTACACCTTC. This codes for CASSQTGILDYGYTF.

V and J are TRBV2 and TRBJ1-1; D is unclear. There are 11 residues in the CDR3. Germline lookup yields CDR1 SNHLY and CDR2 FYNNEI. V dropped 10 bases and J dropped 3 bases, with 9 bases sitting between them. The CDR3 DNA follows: TGTGCCACTACCTTGGACACTGAAGCTTTCTTT. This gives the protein CATTLDTEAFF.

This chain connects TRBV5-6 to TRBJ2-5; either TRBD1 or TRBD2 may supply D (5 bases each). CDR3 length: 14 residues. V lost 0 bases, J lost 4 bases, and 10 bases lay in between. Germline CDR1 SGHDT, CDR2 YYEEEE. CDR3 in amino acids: CASSLAGGRETQYF. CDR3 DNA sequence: TGTGCCAGCAGCTTGGCTGGGGGAAGAGAGACCCAGTACTTC.

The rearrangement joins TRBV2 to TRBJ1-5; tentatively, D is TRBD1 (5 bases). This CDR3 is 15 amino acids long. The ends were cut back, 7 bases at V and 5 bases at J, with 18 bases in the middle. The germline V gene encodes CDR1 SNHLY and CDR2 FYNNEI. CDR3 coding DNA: TGTGCCAGCAAAGCGACAGATTCATCCCATCAGCCCCAGCATTTT. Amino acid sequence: CASKATDSSHQPQHF.

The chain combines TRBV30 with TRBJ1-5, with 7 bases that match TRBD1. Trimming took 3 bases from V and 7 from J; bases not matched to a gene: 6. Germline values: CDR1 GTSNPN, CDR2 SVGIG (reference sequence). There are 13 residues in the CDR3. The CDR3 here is CAWRGQREQPQHF. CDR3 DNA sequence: TGTGCCTGGAGGGGACAGCGTGAACAGCCCCAGCATTTT.

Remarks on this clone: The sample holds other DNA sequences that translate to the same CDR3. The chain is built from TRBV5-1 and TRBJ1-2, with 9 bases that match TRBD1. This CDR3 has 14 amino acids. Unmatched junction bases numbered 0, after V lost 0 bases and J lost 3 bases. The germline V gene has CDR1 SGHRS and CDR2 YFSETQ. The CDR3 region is CASSLGTGDYGYTF. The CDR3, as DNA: TGCGCCAGCAGCTTGGGGACAGGGGACTATGGCTACACCTTC.

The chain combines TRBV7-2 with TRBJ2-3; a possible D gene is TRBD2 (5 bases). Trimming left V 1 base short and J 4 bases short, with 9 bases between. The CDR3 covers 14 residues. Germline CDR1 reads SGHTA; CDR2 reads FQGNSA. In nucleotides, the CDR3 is TGTGCCAGCAGCTTAGGCCTAGCACCAGATACGCAGTATTTT. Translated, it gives CASSLGLAPDTQYF.

DNA of the CDR3: TGTGCCCGGGGGACAGGGGTCTCACCCCTCCACTTT. It specifies CARGTGVSPLHF. The genes are TRBV30 and TRBJ1-6; 10 bases align to TRBD1. The germline V gene encodes CDR1 GTSNPN and CDR2 SVGIG (reference sequence). The CDR3 is made up of 12 amino acids. V was pared by 8 bases and J by 10 bases, with 5 bases of the junction left unmatched.